The 3 T cell receptor beta chains reported below all come from one sample, sequenced in a study of PD-L1 blockade in urothelial cancer. Data came from immunoSEQ multiplex PCR; TCRdb stores just in-frame clones and leaves some out. Of 49,000 or so clones detected, more than 70% appear once; the ten largest clones hold about 20%. The time point: pretreatment peripheral blood. The specimen was PBMCs, collected around atezolizumab (anti-PD-L1) treatment. The origin of the receptors is a man aged 55 to 70 with urothelial cancer.

The chain uses TRBV11-3 and TRBJ2-2, with 10 bases identical to TRBD1. Germline CDR1 and CDR2: SGHNT and YENEEA. V shed 5 bases, J shed 7 bases, and the junction held 7 bases outside the gene matches. The CDR3 spans 15 residues. DNA for the CDR3: TGTGCCAGCAGCCATAGACAGGGGGCTATCGGGGAGCTGTTTTTT. It yields the protein CASSHRQGAIGELFF.

The V and J genes are TRBV5-1 and TRBJ2-3; TRBD2 agrees at 8 bases. V gave up 3 bases and J gave up 5 bases; unmatched junction bases: 8. Germline CDR1 reads SGHRS; CDR2 reads YFSETQ. CDR3 length: 15 residues. The CDR3 nucleotides read TGCGCCAGCAGCTACGCGGGGGGCAAGGTAGATACGCAGTATTTT. Translating gives CASSYAGGKVDTQYF.

This clone was detected a few times. This chain links TRBV18 with TRBJ1-5; D gene unclear. This CDR3 contains 14 residues. Per germline, CDR1 KGHSH and CDR2 LQKENI. Trimming left V 3 bases short and J 5 bases short, with 11 bases between. CDR3 sequence reads: CASSPSGSHQPQHF. DNA for the CDR3: TGTGCCAGCTCACCCAGTGGCAGTCATCAGCCCCAGCATTTT.